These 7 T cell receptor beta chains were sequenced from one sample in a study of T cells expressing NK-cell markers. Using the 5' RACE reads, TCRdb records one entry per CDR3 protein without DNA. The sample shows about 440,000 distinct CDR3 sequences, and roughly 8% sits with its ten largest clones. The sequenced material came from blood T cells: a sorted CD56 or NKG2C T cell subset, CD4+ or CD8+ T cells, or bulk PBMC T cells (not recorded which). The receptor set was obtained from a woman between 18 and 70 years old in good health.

CDR3 sequence: CASRYLNTEAFF. The chain links TRBV7-9 to TRBJ1-1. CDR3 length: 12 amino acids. Germline V gene lookup returns CDR1 SEHNR and CDR2 FQNEAQ (reference sequence).

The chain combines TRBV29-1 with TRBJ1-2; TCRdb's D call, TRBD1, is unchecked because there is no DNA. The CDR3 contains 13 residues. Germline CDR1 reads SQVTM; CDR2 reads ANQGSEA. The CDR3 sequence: CSVGQSTNYGYTF.

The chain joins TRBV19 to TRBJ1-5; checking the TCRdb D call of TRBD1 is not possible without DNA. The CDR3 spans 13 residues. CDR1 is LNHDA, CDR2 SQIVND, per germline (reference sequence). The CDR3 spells CASKGTANQPQHF.

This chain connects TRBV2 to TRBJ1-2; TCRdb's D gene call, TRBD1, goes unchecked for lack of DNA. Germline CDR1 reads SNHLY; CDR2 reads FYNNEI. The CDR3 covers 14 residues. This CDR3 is CASSGTGWGVGYTF.

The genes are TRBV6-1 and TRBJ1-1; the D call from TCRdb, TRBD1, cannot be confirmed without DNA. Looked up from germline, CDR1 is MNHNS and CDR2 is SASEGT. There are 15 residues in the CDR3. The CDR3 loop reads CASRKQVVDGTEAFF.

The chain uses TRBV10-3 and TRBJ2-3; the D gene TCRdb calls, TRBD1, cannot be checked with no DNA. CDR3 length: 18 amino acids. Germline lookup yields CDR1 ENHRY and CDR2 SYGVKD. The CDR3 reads CAISESRDQSSYTDTQYF.

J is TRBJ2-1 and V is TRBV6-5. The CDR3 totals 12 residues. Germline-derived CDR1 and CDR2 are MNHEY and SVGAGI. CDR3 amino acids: CASSYRDDEQFF.